The 12 T cell receptor beta chains below come from one sample, sequenced in a study of T-cell memory formation after mild COVID-19. TCRdb processed the 5' RACE reads anew with MiXCR; each CDR3 protein has one entry. The table has just over 300,000 distinct CDR3 sequences, roughly 19% seen once. Material: PBMCs or a T cell subset sorted from them (not recorded which). The receptors were sampled from a man younger than 35 who had mild COVID-19 (a few samples of this study predate the infection). Cell type and time point are not known.

Only a few counts were recorded for this clonotype. V usage is TRBV20-1 and J usage is TRBJ2-2; a weak D match, TRBD1 (6 bases). The germline V and J ends were trimmed by 5 bases and 1 base, with 11 bases remaining between them. Germline CDR1 reads DFQATT; CDR2 reads SNEGSKA (reference sequence). CDR3 size: 14 residues. The CDR3 loop reads CSAQPGQNTGELFF. The CDR3 region has the DNA TGCAGTGCTCAGCCGGGACAGAACACCGGGGAGCTGTTTTTT.

The chain couples TRBV4-1 to TRBJ2-3; D not resolved. V shed 3 bases and J shed 0 bases, with 13 bases lying between them. The CDR3 has 16 amino acids. Germline V gene lookup returns CDR1 MGHRA and CDR2 YSYEKL. CDR3 DNA sequence: TGCGCCAGCAGCCAGGAAGCAGCCCCTAGCACAGATACGCAGTATTTT. As protein: CASSQEAAPSTDTQYF.

The chain is built from TRBV3-1 and TRBJ2-2; 13 bases fit TRBD2. The CDR3 consists of 16 residues. With 8 bases clipped from V and 7 bases from J, the junction kept 10 bases outside the gene matches. CDR1 is LGHDT and CDR2 is YNNKEL in the germline V gene (reference sequence). Written as DNA, the CDR3 is TGTGCCAGCTCGACTAGCGGGGGGCGGAGTCTCGGGGAGCTGTTTTTT. This encodes CASSTSGGRSLGELFF.

This sequence joins TRBV5-1 and TRBJ2-2, with D unresolved. Germline CDR1 and CDR2: SGHRS and YFSETQ. The V end was cut by 0 bases, the J end by 4 bases, with 7 bases between. The CDR3 is 14 amino acids. The CDR3, as DNA: TGCGCCAGCAGCTTGGCCCAGGCCACCGGGGAGCTGTTTTTT. Residues: CASSLAQATGELFF.

This clonotype has ten or more counts. This chain joins TRBV5-1 and TRBJ1-4; a possible D gene is TRBD1 (5 bases). Germline CDR1 is SGHRS and CDR2 is YFSETQ. CDR3 length: 16 residues. Deletions cut 0 bases from V and 3 bases from J, with 12 bases between. CDR3 amino acids: CASSLGLRDANEKLFF. The CDR3 DNA sequence: TGCGCCAGCAGCTTGGGGCTCCGGGACGCTAATGAAAAACTGTTTTTT.

This clonotype was seen only a few times. The chain combines TRBV12-3 or TRBV12-4 with TRBJ1-2, with D tentatively TRBD1 (6 bases). V lost 4 bases and J 5 bases, leaving 11 bases between the germline ends. The CDR3 spans 13 residues. CDR3 nucleotides: TGTGCCAGCAGTTCGGGGGGGGCGTATGGCTACACCTTC. Translating gives CASSSGGAYGYTF.

The genes are TRBV20-1 and TRBJ2-3; TRBD2 is a possible D gene (5 bases). The CDR3 runs 15 residues. V dropped 6 bases and J dropped 6 bases, with 22 bases sitting between them. The germline CDR1 and CDR2 sequences are DFQATT and SNEGSKA (reference sequence). The CDR3 protein is CSAGPRANKWDTQYF. The DNA for the CDR3 is TGCAGTGCCGGGCCGCGGGCTAACAAATGGGATACGCAGTATTTT.

The chain uses TRBV7-2 and TRBJ2-2, with 10 bases identical to TRBD1. This CDR3 region has 19 residues. In germline, CDR1 is SGHTA, CDR2 FQGNSA. V gave up 7 bases and J gave up 6 bases; unmatched junction bases: 20. CDR3: CASTPNVWGGDRGAGELFF. The DNA of the CDR3 is TGTGCCAGCACCCCCAACGTGTGGGGTGGGGACAGGGGAGCCGGGGAGCTGTTTTTT.

This clonotype was counted ten times or more. The chain recombines TRBV29-1 with TRBJ2-1; 11 bases are a match to TRBD2. With V trimmed by 6 bases and J by 1 base, 14 bases remained unmatched. The CDR3 length is 18 residues. CDR1 is SQVTM, CDR2 ANQGSEA, per germline. In DNA form, the CDR3 reads TGCAGCGTCCAAGGGACTAGCGGCGGCAGGAGTTCCTACAATGAGCAGTTCTTC. This translates into CSVQGTSGGRSSYNEQFF.

This clonotype was detected ten times or more. The V call is TRBV20-1, the J call TRBJ2-1, with a tentative D call TRBD1 (5 bases). Trimming removed 4 bases at V and 9 bases at J, with 10 bases between. The CDR3 sequence is 11 residues long. Germline V gene data show CDR1 as DFQATT and CDR2 as SNEGSKA (reference sequence). In nucleotides, the CDR3 is TGCAGTGCTAACCGACAGCTTGAGCAGTTCTTC. Protein sequence: CSANRQLEQFF.

This sequence joins TRBV12-3 or TRBV12-4 and TRBJ1-2; 7 bases are a match to TRBD1. The J segment lost 2 bases and the V segment lost 10 bases, leaving 7 bases of the junction unmatched. The CDR3 length is 13 residues. The CDR3 here is CATQTGRNYGYTF. The DNA for the CDR3 is TGTGCCACTCAGACAGGGAGAAACTATGGCTACACCTTC.

As regards this clonotype: The CDR3 does not close with the conserved phenylalanine or tryptophan, likely indicating a read error. V and J are TRBV2 and TRBJ1-6; 7 bases match TRBD1. CDR1 and CDR2 from the germline V gene are SNHLY and FYNNEI. The CDR3 is 14 amino acids. V shed 7 bases and J 5 bases; nucleotides not matched to a gene: 5. This CDR3 reads CASKAGGNNSPLHS. The CDR3 DNA sequence: TGTGCCAGCAAGGCAGGGGGGAATAATTCACCCCTCCACTCT.